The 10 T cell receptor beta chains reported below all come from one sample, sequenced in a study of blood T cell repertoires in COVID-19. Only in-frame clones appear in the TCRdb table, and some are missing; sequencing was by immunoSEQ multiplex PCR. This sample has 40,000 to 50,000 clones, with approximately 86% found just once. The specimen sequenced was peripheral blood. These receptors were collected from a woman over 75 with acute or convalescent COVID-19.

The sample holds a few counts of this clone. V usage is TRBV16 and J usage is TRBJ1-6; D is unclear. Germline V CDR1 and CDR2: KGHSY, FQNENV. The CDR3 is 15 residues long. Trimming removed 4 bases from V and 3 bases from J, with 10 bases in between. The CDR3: CASSPFRDYNSPLHF. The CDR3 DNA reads TGTGCCAGCAGCCCCTTCCGGGACTATAATTCACCCCTCCACTTT.

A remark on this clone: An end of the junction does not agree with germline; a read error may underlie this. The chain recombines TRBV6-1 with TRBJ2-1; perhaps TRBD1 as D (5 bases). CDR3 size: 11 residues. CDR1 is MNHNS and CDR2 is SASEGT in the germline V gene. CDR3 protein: CASSENRQGLF. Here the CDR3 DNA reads TGTGCCAGCAGTGAAAACAGGCAAGGGCTCTTC.

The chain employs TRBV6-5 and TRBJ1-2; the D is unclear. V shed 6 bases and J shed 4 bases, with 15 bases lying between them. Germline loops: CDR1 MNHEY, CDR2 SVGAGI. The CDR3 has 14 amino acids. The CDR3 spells CASRPRSGIYGYTF. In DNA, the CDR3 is TGTGCCAGCAGACCCCGTAGCGGGATCTATGGCTACACCTTC.

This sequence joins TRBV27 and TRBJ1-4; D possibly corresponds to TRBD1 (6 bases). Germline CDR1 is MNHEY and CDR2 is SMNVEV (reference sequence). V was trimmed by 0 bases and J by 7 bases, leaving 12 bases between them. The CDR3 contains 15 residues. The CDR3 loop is CASSLSSRGSEKLFF. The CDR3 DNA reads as TGTGCCAGCAGTTTATCATCCAGGGGCAGTGAAAAACTGTTTTTT.

CDR3 sequence (DNA): TGTGCCAGCAGTCCCCAACAGGGAGCAGGCTACACCTTC. Translating gives CASSPQQGAGYTF. The chain joins TRBV6-5 to TRBJ1-2; possible D gene TRBD1, 6 bases. The CDR3 is made up of 13 amino acids. With 5 bases removed from V and 8 bases from J, the gap between germline ends came to 15 bases. CDR1 MNHEY and CDR2 SVGAGI come from the germline V gene.

The CDR3 DNA sequence: TGTGCCAGCAGTCCCATCATGACAGGGGCTGGAAACACCATATATTTT. It yields the protein CASSPIMTGAGNTIYF. The rearrangement joins TRBV7-2 to TRBJ1-3; 8 bases are shared with TRBD1. V shed 6 bases, J shed 2 bases, and the junction held 9 bases outside the gene matches. From germline, CDR1 is SGHTA and CDR2 FQGNSA. This CDR3 is 16 amino acids long. Drawing the rest from reference TRBV7-2 and TRBJ1-3, the complete variable domain is GAGVSQSPSNKVTEKGKDVELRCDPISGHTALYWYRQSLGQGLEFLIYFQGNSAPDKSGLPSDRFSAERTGGSVSTLTIQRTQQEDSAVYLCASSPIMTGAGNTIYFGEGSWLTVV.

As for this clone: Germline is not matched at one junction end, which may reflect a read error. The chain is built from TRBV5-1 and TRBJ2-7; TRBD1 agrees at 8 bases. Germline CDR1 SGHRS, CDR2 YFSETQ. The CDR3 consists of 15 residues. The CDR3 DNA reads TGCGCCGGCAGCACGGGACAGGCAGAATCCTACGAGCAGTACTTC. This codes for CAGSTGQAESYEQYF.

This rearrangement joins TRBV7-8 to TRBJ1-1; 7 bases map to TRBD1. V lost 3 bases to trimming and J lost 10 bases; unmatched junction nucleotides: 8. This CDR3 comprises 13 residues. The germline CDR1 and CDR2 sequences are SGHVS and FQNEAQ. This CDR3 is CASSFDTSGGAFF. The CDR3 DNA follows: TGTGCCAGCAGCTTTGACACTTCAGGGGGAGCTTTCTTT.

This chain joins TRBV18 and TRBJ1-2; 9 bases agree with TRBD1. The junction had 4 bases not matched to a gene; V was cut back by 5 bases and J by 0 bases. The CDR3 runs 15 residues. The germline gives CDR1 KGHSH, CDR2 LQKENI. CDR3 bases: TGTGCCAGCTCAGCGACAGGGGGTTCTAACTATGGCTACACCTTC. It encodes CASSATGGSNYGYTF.

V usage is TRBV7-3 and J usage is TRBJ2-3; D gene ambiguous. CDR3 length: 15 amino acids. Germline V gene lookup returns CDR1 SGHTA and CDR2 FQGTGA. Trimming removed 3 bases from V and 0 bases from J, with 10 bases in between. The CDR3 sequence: CASSLGYSSTDTQYF. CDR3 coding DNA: TGTGCCAGCAGCTTGGGTTACAGTAGCACAGATACGCAGTATTTT.